A single sample is the source of the 12 T cell receptor beta chains below, sequenced in a study of tumor and adjacent non-tumor tissue in lung cancer. TCRbeta libraries were built with three rounds of nested PCR, modified from ARM-PCR. Each CDR3 protein gets one entry after TCRdb re-called the multiplex PCR reads with MiXCR. The sample has roughly 81,000 distinct CDR3 sequences, 55% to 70% seen once. No cell sorting was done before RNA was extracted from the tissue. Sequencing was performed on lung tumor tissue. The origin of the receptors is a woman in her 70s with non-small cell lung cancer.

The CDR3 loop is CAISVGLQETQYF. CDR3 DNA: TGTGCCATCAGTGTGGGCTTGCAAGAGACCCAGTACTTC. This chain joins TRBV10-3 and TRBJ2-5, with D hard to call. This CDR3 is built from 13 residues. Trimming pared 4 bases from V and 2 bases from J, leaving 8 bases between. Germline V lookup: CDR1 ENHRY, CDR2 SYGVKD.

In its sample, this clonotype was seen many times. This chain connects TRBV5-1 to TRBJ2-2; D gene unclear. Trimming removed 5 bases at V and 6 bases at J, with 14 bases between. CDR1 is SGHRS and CDR2 is YFSETQ in the germline V gene. The CDR3 covers 14 residues. The CDR3 DNA sequence: TGCGCCAGCAGGGTGGCCAACCCGTCCGGGGAGCTGTTTTTT. Translating it yields CASRVANPSGELFF.

The chain is built from TRBV6-1 and TRBJ2-6, with D possibly called TRBD1 or TRBD2 (5 bases each). CDR1 is MNHNS, CDR2 SASEGT, per germline. The CDR3 runs 16 residues. The V end was cut by 7 bases, the J end by 0 bases, with 13 bases between. CDR3 loop: CASNEGSSSGANVLTF. The CDR3 nucleotides are TGTGCCAGCAATGAGGGGTCTAGCTCTGGGGCCAACGTCCTGACTTTC.

As concerns this clonotype: Given the absence of the conserved phenylalanine or tryptophan at the CDR3 end, a read error is likely. The CDR3 reads CVATGQGRIEQYS. As DNA, the CDR3 is TGTGTCGCAACGGGACAGGGTCGCATCGAGCAGTACTCC. This chain joins TRBV6-5 and TRBJ2-7; 9 positions agree with TRBD1. The CDR3 contains 13 residues. From germline, CDR1 is MNHEY and CDR2 SVGAGI.

Ten or more counts support this clonotype. V and J are TRBV28 and TRBJ2-7; D possibly corresponds to TRBD2 (7 bases). V dropped 2 bases and J dropped 0 bases, with 26 bases sitting between them. CDR3 length equals 20 residues. The germline V gene has CDR1 MDHEN and CDR2 SYDVKM. The CDR3 loop reads CASSLTLYPGGGIGSYEQYF. CDR3 DNA sequence: TGTGCCAGCAGTTTAACCCTCTACCCGGGGGGCGGGATTGGCTCCTACGAGCAGTACTTC.

A remark on this clonotype: A read error is possible here, since a much larger clone lies one base away. The chain links TRBV20-1 to TRBJ2-3, with 9 bases fitting TRBD2. Germline loops: CDR1 DFQATT, CDR2 SNEGSKA (reference sequence). V shed 5 bases, J shed 5 bases, and the junction held 11 bases outside the gene matches. The CDR3 has 15 amino acids. This chain's CDR3 is CSAEGGLARIDTQYF. CDR3 nucleotides: TGCAGTGCTGAGGGGGGACTAGCCAGGATAGATACGCAGTATTTT.

The genes are TRBV12-3 or TRBV12-4 and TRBJ1-5; TRBD1 matches at 7 bases. The CDR3 loop spans 16 amino acids. V was pared by 2 bases and J by 5 bases, with 9 bases of the junction left unmatched. The CDR3 sequence is CASSLSARGVDQPQHF. CDR3 in DNA: TGTGCCAGCAGTTTATCGGCCAGGGGGGTTGATCAGCCCCAGCATTTT.

About this clonotype itself: The conserved phenylalanine or tryptophan is not found at the CDR3 terminus, so this likely reflects a read error. Written as DNA, the CDR3 is TGTGCAAGCGGTCTCCCTAGCGGGTGGGAGACCCAGTACTTA. This translates into CASGLPSGWETQYL. The chain employs TRBV6-5 and TRBJ2-5, with 8 bases identical to TRBD2. Germline CDR1 is MNHEY and CDR2 is SVGAGI. The CDR3 contains 14 residues.

V usage is TRBV5-5 and J usage is TRBJ2-1; possible D gene TRBD2, 6 bases. Germline V gene data show CDR1 as SGHKS and CDR2 as YYEKEE (reference sequence). The CDR3 has 16 amino acids. The CDR3 coding sequence is TGTGCAAACAGCTTGACTAGTGGAAGCTCCTACAATGAGCAGTTCTTC. Translated: CANSLTSGSSYNEQFF.

A word on this clonotype: A much larger clone is a single base away; this may be a read error. The V and J genes are TRBV10-3 and TRBJ1-2; no clear D. This CDR3 is 12 amino acids long. Per germline, CDR1 ENHRY and CDR2 SYGVKD. V lost 6 bases and J 4 bases, leaving 9 bases between the germline ends. DNA of the CDR3: TGTGCCATCAGCCCAGAAGGCTATGGCTACACCTTC. This translates into CAISPEGYGYTF.

Comment on this clonotype: Sequence at one end of the junction differs from germline and may be a read error. This sequence joins TRBV20-1 and TRBJ1-4; unclear D gene. Germline assignment: CDR1 DFQATT and CDR2 SNEGSKA (reference sequence). The CDR3 has 15 residues. The CDR3 bases are TGCAGTGCTAGAGATCCTGGTGTAGTTAATGAACAACTGTTTTTT. It translates to CSARDPGVVNEQLFF.

With respect to this clonotype: Lacking the conserved final phenylalanine or tryptophan, this CDR3 likely reflects a read error. The chain couples TRBV4-1 to TRBJ2-5, with TRBD2 identical over 9 bases. CDR3 length: 18 amino acids. Germline V lookup: CDR1 MGHRA, CDR2 YSYEKL. CDR3 amino acids: CASIQYPAVLAGSETQYL. The DNA for the CDR3 is TGTGCCAGCATCCAATACCCAGCGGTGCTAGCGGGATCGGAGACCCAGTACTTA.